This T cell receptor (beta chain) was sequenced during a study of control samples from healthy donors and cancer patients. CDR3 length equals 13 residues. The germline gives CDR1 SNHLY, CDR2 FYNNEI. V trimming: 7 bases; J trimming: 4 bases; junction bases outside the gene matches: 6. Assay used: immunoSEQ multiplex PCR; TCRdb lists only in-frame clones, some missing. This sample yields 100,000 to 110,000 clones, of which less than 90% are seen a single time; about 20% belongs to the top ten. This TCR was sampled from a woman aged 45-65 years in good health. The source material was blood. The rearrangement joins TRBV2 to TRBJ1-2; 7 nucleotides agree with TRBD1. The CDR3 loop reads CASKDGQAYGYTF. The CDR3 bases are TGTGCCAGCAAGGATGGACAGGCCTATGGCTACACCTTC.